Listed below are T cell receptor beta chains from one sample, sequenced in a study of OX40 agonist ivuxolimab in advanced cancers. The data were produced by immunoSEQ multiplex PCR, yet TCRdb's version contains in-frame clones alone and is incomplete. This sample carries tens of thousands of clones, roughly 93% of them seen once, and the ten largest clones take about 0.32%. Here the sequenced sample was CD4+ or CD8+ T cells sorted from blood, taken in a trial of the OX40 agonist ivuxolimab. The source is an adult with an advanced solid tumor such as melanoma, head and neck, liver or kidney cancer. CDR3s include the opening cysteine and the closing phenylalanine or tryptophan. Fields, in order: V gene, J gene, clone size, D gene, CDR3 DNA, CDR3 protein. D genes are given only for firm matches. Part of the rows lack a size; the others show once, few, many or a class for expanded clones.

V gene: TRBV29-1
J gene: TRBJ2-1
clone size: once
D gene: NA
CDR3 DNA: TGCAGCGTTGATATGGCTAGCGCCAATGAGCAGTTCTTC
CDR3 protein: CSVDMASANEQFF

V gene: TRBV7-7
J gene: TRBJ2-1
clone size: NA
D gene: TRBD2
CDR3 DNA: TGTGCCAGCAGCCCAGGGACTAGCGGACTACAAGGTGAGCAGTTCTTC
CDR3 protein: CASSPGTSGLQGEQFF

V gene: TRBV7-2
J gene: TRBJ2-2
clone size: once
D gene: NA
CDR3 DNA: TGTGCCAGCAGCTCAGTGGGCGGGGAGCTGTTTTTT
CDR3 protein: CASSSVGGELFF

V gene: TRBV11-2
J gene: TRBJ2-7
clone size: NA
D gene: TRBD1
CDR3 DNA: TGTGCCAGCAGCCAGGGACAGGTTTACGAGCAGTACTTC
CDR3 protein: CASSQGQVYEQYF

V gene: TRBV4-3
J gene: TRBJ2-1
clone size: NA
D gene: TRBD1
CDR3 DNA: TGCGCCAGCAGCCAAGAAACCGGGACAGGGATATTCAATGAGCAGTTCTTC
CDR3 protein: CASSQETGTGIFNEQFF

V gene: TRBV23-1
J gene: TRBJ2-3
clone size: NA
D gene: NA
CDR3 DNA: TGCGCCAGCAGTCAATCCGCCCGCCCCGCAAGGCTTTTCCAGGGCACAGATACGCAGTATTTT
CDR3 protein: CASSQSARPARLFQGTDTQYF

V gene: TRBV27
J gene: TRBJ1-1
clone size: NA
D gene: NA
CDR3 DNA: TGTGCCAGCAGCGGTCTGGGTGAAGCTTTCTTT
CDR3 protein: CASSGLGEAFF

V gene: TRBV9
J gene: TRBJ1-1
clone size: NA
D gene: NA
CDR3 DNA: TGTGCCAGCAGCGTAAGCAGGAACACTGAAGCTTTCTTT
CDR3 protein: CASSVSRNTEAFF

V gene: TRBV29-1
J gene: TRBJ1-2
clone size: NA
D gene: TRBD1
CDR3 DNA: TGCAGCGTTGAAAAGGGGGACAGGGCCTTTGGAGGCTACACCTTC
CDR3 protein: CSVEKGDRAFGGYTF

V gene: TRBV4-3
J gene: TRBJ2-1
clone size: NA
D gene: TRBD2
CDR3 DNA: TGCGCCAGCAGCCAAGTCCTAAGCGGGGCCTACAATGAGCAGTTCTTC
CDR3 protein: CASSQVLSGAYNEQFF

V gene: TRBV14
J gene: TRBJ1-5
clone size: few
D gene: NA
CDR3 DNA: TGTGCCAGCAGCCAGGGAGGTGAGAGGCCCCAGCATTTT
CDR3 protein: CASSQGGERPQHF

V gene: TRBV4-3
J gene: TRBJ1-2
clone size: NA
D gene: NA
CDR3 DNA: TGCGCCAGCAGCCCCTCGGTCCTAAACTATGGCTACACCTTC
CDR3 protein: CASSPSVLNYGYTF

V gene: TRBV18
J gene: TRBJ1-3
clone size: few
D gene: NA
CDR3 DNA: TGTGCCAGCTCACAGACAGGCGCTGGAAACACCATATATTTT
CDR3 protein: CASSQTGAGNTIYF

V gene: TRBV30
J gene: TRBJ2-5
clone size: NA
D gene: NA
CDR3 DNA: TGTGCCTGGAGTACCCCAGGACGAGAGACCCAGTACTTC
CDR3 protein: CAWSTPGRETQYF

V gene: TRBV21-1
J gene: TRBJ2-1
clone size: NA
D gene: NA
CDR3 DNA: TGTGCCAGCAGCAAAGGAGGGGATGAGCAGTTCTTC
CDR3 protein: CASSKGGDEQFF

V gene: TRBV30
J gene: TRBJ1-2
clone size: NA
D gene: NA
CDR3 DNA: TGTGCCTGGACGAAGGACGGGGGAAAGAGTGGCTACACCTTC
CDR3 protein: CAWTKDGGKSGYTF

V gene: TRBV6-1
J gene: TRBJ2-5
clone size: NA
D gene: NA
CDR3 DNA: TGTGCCAGCAGTAAGATAGGGACGGAAGAGACCCAGTACTTC
CDR3 protein: CASSKIGTEETQYF

V gene: TRBV5-1
J gene: TRBJ2-1
clone size: NA
D gene: TRBD1
CDR3 DNA: TGCGCCAGCAGCGGGGGACCGGGACAGGGGAAGAATGAGCAGTTCTTC
CDR3 protein: CASSGGPGQGKNEQFF

V gene: TRBV5-1
J gene: TRBJ1-1
clone size: NA
D gene: NA
CDR3 DNA: TGCGCCAGCAGCCCGTCGGCAGGGACTGAAGCTTTCTTT
CDR3 protein: CASSPSAGTEAFF

V gene: TRBV10-2
J gene: TRBJ2-3
clone size: NA
D gene: NA
CDR3 DNA: TGCGCCAGCAGCTCCGACAGGCCAGATACGCAGTATTTT
CDR3 protein: CASSSDRPDTQYF

V gene: TRBV28
J gene: TRBJ2-1
clone size: NA
D gene: NA
CDR3 DNA: TGTGCCAGCAGTTTAAGCGGGAATGAGCAGTTCTTC
CDR3 protein: CASSLSGNEQFF

V gene: TRBV11-2
J gene: TRBJ2-7
clone size: NA
D gene: NA
CDR3 DNA: TGTGCCAGCAGCTTGTCTAGCGCGTCCTACGAGCAGTACTTC
CDR3 protein: CASSLSSASYEQYF

V gene: TRBV28
J gene: TRBJ1-5
clone size: NA
D gene: NA
CDR3 DNA: TGTGCCAGCAGTTCAGCCTTCCGGGGCAATCAGCCCCAGCATTTT
CDR3 protein: CASSSAFRGNQPQHF

V gene: TRBV6-4
J gene: TRBJ2-7
clone size: NA
D gene: TRBD2
CDR3 DNA: TGTGCCCCTAGCGGGAAACATTCGGGCGAGCAGTACTTC
CDR3 protein: CAPSGKHSGEQYF

V gene: TRBV10-3
J gene: TRBJ1-4
clone size: NA
D gene: NA
CDR3 DNA: TGTGCCATCAGTGAGATGGACGGGGTTAATGAAAAACTGTTTTTT
CDR3 protein: CAISEMDGVNEKLFF

V gene: TRBV11-3
J gene: TRBJ2-3
clone size: NA
D gene: TRBD2
CDR3 DNA: TGTGCCAGCAGAATAGGACTAGCGGGGAGGGGGGATACGCAGTATTTT
CDR3 protein: CASRIGLAGRGDTQYF

V gene: TRBV7-8
J gene: TRBJ1-3
clone size: NA
D gene: NA
CDR3 DNA: TGTGCCAGCAGCCTGACCACAGGAAGCTCTGGAAACACCATATATTTT
CDR3 protein: CASSLTTGSSGNTIYF

V gene: TRBV27
J gene: TRBJ1-4
clone size: NA
D gene: NA
CDR3 DNA: TGTGCCAGCAGTCCCACCTCCCAGGGAACTAATGAAAAACTGTTTTTT
CDR3 protein: CASSPTSQGTNEKLFF

V gene: TRBV28
J gene: TRBJ1-2
clone size: once
D gene: NA
CDR3 DNA: TGTGCCAGCAGTCCAGTTAACTATGGCTACACCTTC
CDR3 protein: CASSPVNYGYTF

V gene: TRBV12-5
J gene: TRBJ2-1
clone size: NA
D gene: TRBD2
CDR3 DNA: TGTGCTAGTGGTTTGTTTGGCGGGGGGAGCTACAATGAGCAGTTCTTC
CDR3 protein: CASGLFGGGSYNEQFF

V gene: TRBV4-1
J gene: TRBJ2-2
clone size: NA
D gene: NA
CDR3 DNA: TGCGCCAGCAGCCAAGGAAATCTCTTACCTACCGGGGAGCTGTTTTTT
CDR3 protein: CASSQGNLLPTGELFF

V gene: TRBV14
J gene: TRBJ1-2
clone size: NA
D gene: NA
CDR3 DNA: TGTGCCAGCAGCTCTCCGGGGTTCTATGGCTACACCTTC
CDR3 protein: CASSSPGFYGYTF